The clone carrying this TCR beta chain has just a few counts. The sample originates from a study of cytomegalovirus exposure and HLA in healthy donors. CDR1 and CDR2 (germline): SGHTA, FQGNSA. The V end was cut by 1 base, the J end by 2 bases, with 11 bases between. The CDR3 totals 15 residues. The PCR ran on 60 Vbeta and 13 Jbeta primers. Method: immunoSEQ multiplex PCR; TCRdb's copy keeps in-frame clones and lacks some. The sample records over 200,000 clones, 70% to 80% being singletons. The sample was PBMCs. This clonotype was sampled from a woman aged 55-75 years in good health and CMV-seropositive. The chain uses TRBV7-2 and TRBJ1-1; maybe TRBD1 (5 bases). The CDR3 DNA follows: TGTGCCAGCAGCTTAGGACCGGGGGTTAACACTGAAGCTTTCTTT. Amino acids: CASSLGPGVNTEAFF.